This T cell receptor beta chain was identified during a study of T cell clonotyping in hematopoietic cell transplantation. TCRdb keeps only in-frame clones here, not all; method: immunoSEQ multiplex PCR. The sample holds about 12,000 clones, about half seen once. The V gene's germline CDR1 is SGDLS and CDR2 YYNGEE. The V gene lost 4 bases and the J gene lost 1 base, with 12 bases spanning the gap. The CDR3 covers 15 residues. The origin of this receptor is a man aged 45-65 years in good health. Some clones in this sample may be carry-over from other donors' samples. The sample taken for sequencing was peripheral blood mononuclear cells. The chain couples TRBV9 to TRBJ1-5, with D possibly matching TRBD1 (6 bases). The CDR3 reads CASSSGGSSNQPQHF. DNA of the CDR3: TGTGCCAGCAGCTCGGGGGGCTCGAGCAATCAGCCCCAGCATTTT.